These 8 T cell receptor beta chains were all obtained from the same sample, sequenced in a study of blood T cell repertoires in COVID-19. Sequenced by immunoSEQ multiplex PCR; TCRdb stores in-frame clones only, minus some. Of around 60,000 clones listed, about 83% are singletons. The sample comprised peripheral blood. Receptors originate from a man aged 45-65 years with COVID-19, enrolled during active disease.

The chain joins TRBV5-4 to TRBJ1-3; 9 nucleotides match TRBD1. Germline trimming cut 3 bases from V and 2 bases from J; bases unmatched to any gene: 6. The CDR3 runs to 16 residues. The germline gives CDR1 SGHNT, CDR2 YYREEE (reference sequence). Written as DNA, the CDR3 is TGTGCCAGCAGCTCTGTACAGGGGGCGACTGGAAACACCATATATTTT. Protein: CASSSVQGATGNTIYF.

As concerns this clone: The germline gene is not matched at one end of the junction; a read error may be the cause. The gene calls are TRBV6-5 and TRBJ1-1; D is unresolved. The CDR3 runs to 15 residues. From germline, CDR1 is MNHEY and CDR2 SVGAGI. CDR3 in amino acids: CASSDSPEMNTEAFF. The CDR3 bases are TGTGCCAGCAGTGACTCTCCGGAGATGAACACTGAAGCTTTCTTT.

The rearrangement links TRBV11-1 to TRBJ2-3; the D gene is possibly TRBD1 (6 bases). Germline V gene lookup returns CDR1 SGHAT and CDR2 FQDESV (reference sequence). This CDR3 region has 14 residues. Trimming pared 3 bases from V and 6 bases from J, leaving 13 bases between. The CDR3 loop is CASSFLRGGDTQYF. The CDR3 bases are TGTGCCAGCAGCTTCCTCAGGGGCGGTGATACGCAGTATTTT. Full variable domain (rest looked up from reference TRBV11-1 and TRBJ2-3): EAEVAQSPRYKITEKSQAVAFWCDPISGHATLYWYRQILGQGPELLVQFQDESVVDDSQLPKDRFSAERLKGVDSTLKIQPAELGDSAMYLCASSFLRGGDTQYFGPGTRLTVL.

This chain links TRBV2 with TRBJ2-2; TRBD2 agrees at 9 bases. The V and J ends lost 7 bases and 3 bases, in that order; junction bases with no gene match: 6. CDR1 is SNHLY, CDR2 FYNNEI, per germline. The CDR3 has 15 amino acids. CDR3 nucleotides: TGTGCCAGCACTAGCGGGACTGGGTACACCGGGGAGCTGTTTTTT. This encodes CASTSGTGYTGELFF.

The rearrangement joins TRBV28 to TRBJ2-7; 7 bases agree with TRBD1. The germline CDR1 and CDR2 sequences are MDHEN and SYDVKM. The CDR3 has 14 residues. The V and J ends lost 2 bases and 3 bases, in that order; junction bases with no gene match: 4. The CDR3 protein is CASSLAGTDYEQYF. The CDR3 coding sequence is TGTGCCAGCAGTTTAGCCGGGACAGACTACGAGCAGTACTTC.

The rearrangement uses TRBV3-1 (or the pseudogene TRBV3-2) and TRBJ1-1, with D unresolved. Trimming shortened V by 1 base and J by 0 bases, and 3 bases separated the two germline ends. This CDR3 contains 13 residues. Per germline, CDR1 LGHDT and CDR2 YNNKEL (reference sequence). The CDR3 DNA reads TGTGCCAGCAGCCAAGTTATGAACACTGAAGCTTTCTTT. Its translation: CASSQVMNTEAFF.

By proportion, this clone is medium-sized. The V gene is TRBV6-2 or TRBV6-3, the J gene TRBJ1-5, with D maybe TRBD1 (5 bases). Per germline, CDR1 MNHEY and CDR2 SVGEGT. V gave up 5 bases and J gave up 3 bases, with 14 bases separating them. The CDR3 runs 15 residues. The CDR3 DNA sequence: TGTGCCAGCAGTGCCGCGGGGGACGCCAATCAGCCCCAGCATTTT. This translates into CASSAAGDANQPQHF.

V gene TRBV19 combines with J gene TRBJ2-7; weak D call: TRBD2 (7 bases). Trimming took 6 bases from V and 0 from J, leaving 9 bases between them. Germline loops: CDR1 LNHDA, CDR2 SQIVND (reference sequence). The CDR3 has 13 residues. As DNA, the CDR3 is TGTGCCAGTAGGGGGGGGGCCTCCTACGAGCAGTACTTC. Its protein product is CASRGGASYEQYF.